The 30 T cell receptor beta chains below come from one sample, sequenced in a study of EBV T-cell therapy then PD-1 blockade in nasopharyngeal carcinoma. What these receptors recognize is not known. Here immunoSEQ multiplex PCR was the method, and the copy in TCRdb shows in-frame clones only, minus some. The sample holds 15,000 to 20,000 clones, approximately 88% seen once. Treatment in this sample: AdE1-LMPpoly-expanded autologous EBV-specific T-cell therapy followed by anti-PD-1 nivolumab. Sequenced here: CD8+ T cells from blood, sampled at approximately day 30 from a patient whose treatment included autologous EBV-specific T cells and nivolumab. These TCRs come from a man aged 35 to 55 with nasopharyngeal carcinoma.

In its sample, this clone was seen a few times. V usage is TRBV7-2 and J usage is TRBJ2-3, with a tentative D call TRBD2 (6 bases). The V end lost 2 bases, the J end lost 4 bases, and 13 bases lay between the germline ends. CDR1 is SGHTA, CDR2 FQGNSA, per germline. The CDR3 is 15 amino acids. CDR3 DNA sequence: TGTGCCAGCAGCTTACAAGGGACTCTAGCAGATACGCAGTATTTT. Translated: CASSLQGTLADTQYF.

V gene TRBV28 combines with J gene TRBJ2-3; 8 positions agree with TRBD1. Germline values: CDR1 MDHEN, CDR2 SYDVKM. With 6 bases clipped from V and 11 bases from J, the junction kept 7 bases outside the gene matches. CDR3 length equals 12 residues. CDR3 DNA: TGTGCCAGCAGCCCACCAGGGGGCTGGCAGTATTTT. Protein sequence: CASSPPGGWQYF.

V is TRBV4-1 and J is TRBJ1-1; 10 nucleotides agree with TRBD1. The junction had 5 bases not matched to a gene; V was cut back by 4 bases and J by 3 bases. From germline, CDR1 is MGHRA and CDR2 YSYEKL. The CDR3 runs to 15 residues. DNA for the CDR3: TGCGCCAGCAGCCGACAGGGGGCGCCGGACACTGAAGCTTTCTTT. It translates to CASSRQGAPDTEAFF.

The chain combines TRBV2 with TRBJ2-5; 10 bases fit TRBD2. V lost 2 bases to trimming and J lost 5 bases; unmatched junction nucleotides: 8. Germline CDR1 and CDR2: SNHLY and FYNNEI. This CDR3 has 16 residues. CDR3 in DNA: TGTGCCAGCAGTGAAAGGGCCCCTAGCGGGGGCGAGACCCAGTACTTC. It codes for CASSERAPSGGETQYF.

This clone was detected once. V usage is TRBV2 and J usage is TRBJ2-6; 7 bases are shared with TRBD1. V was pared by 6 bases and J by 4 bases, with 6 bases of the junction left unmatched. In germline, CDR1 is SNHLY, CDR2 FYNNEI. The CDR3 covers 15 residues. DNA for the CDR3: TGTGCCAGCAGGGGACAGACTCCCGGGGCCAACGTCCTGACTTTC. Translated: CASRGQTPGANVLTF.

The CDR3 is CASSLAYRVTYEQYF. CDR3 nucleotide sequence: TGCGCCAGCAGCTTAGCTTACAGGGTTACCTACGAGCAGTACTTC. This chain uses TRBV5-1 with TRBJ2-7; possibly TRBD1 for D (6 bases). Per the germline V gene, CDR1 is SGHRS and CDR2 is YFSETQ. The CDR3 is made up of 15 amino acids. Between the trimmed V and J ends, which lost 2 bases and 2 bases, there was a span of 14 bases.

This clone was counted only a few times. The chain employs TRBV6-6 and TRBJ1-5, with 7 bases identical to TRBD1. The CDR3 length is 16 residues. Germline values: CDR1 MNHNY, CDR2 SVGAGI (reference sequence). V was pared by 5 bases and J by 3 bases, with 10 bases of the junction left unmatched. DNA for the CDR3: TGTGCCAGCAGTCCGGACAGGTTGCTAGTCAATCAGCCCCAGCATTTT. Its translation is CASSPDRLLVNQPQHF.

The gene calls are TRBV2 and TRBJ1-2, with 9 bases matching TRBD1. This CDR3 spans 15 amino acids. Per germline, CDR1 SNHLY and CDR2 FYNNEI. V dropped 0 bases and J dropped 8; count of bases not matched to a gene: 7. The CDR3 bases are TGTGCCAGCAGTGAAGCGCCCGGGACAGGGTGGGGCTACACCTTC. Encoded protein: CASSEAPGTGWGYTF.

This chain uses TRBV7-9 with TRBJ2-3; no reliable D call. The V gene's germline CDR1 is SEHNR and CDR2 FQNEAQ (reference sequence). The length of the CDR3 is 17 residues. The V end lost 2 bases, the J end lost 4 bases, and 19 bases lay between the germline ends. The CDR3 sequence: CASSLSPSADPPDTQYF. The DNA for the CDR3 is TGTGCCAGCAGCTTATCACCCTCCGCAGACCCCCCAGATACGCAGTATTTT.

The chain uses TRBV28 and TRBJ1-2, with D unresolved. The V gene lost 4 bases and the J gene lost 3 bases, with 15 bases spanning the gap. This CDR3 has 15 amino acids. Germline V gene sequence: CDR1 MDHEN, CDR2 SYDVKM. The CDR3 spells CASSSPRAYDYGYTF. In DNA, the CDR3 is TGTGCCAGCAGTTCGCCCCGGGCTTATGACTATGGCTACACCTTC.

The V call is TRBV27, the J call TRBJ2-7; D may correspond to TRBD1 or TRBD2 (5 bases each). Between the trimmed V and J ends, which lost 6 bases and 5 bases, there was a span of 23 bases. Germline V gene data show CDR1 as MNHEY and CDR2 as SMNVEV (reference sequence). The CDR3 has 16 amino acids. The DNA for the CDR3 is TGTGCCAGCAGCCTCAGTGGGGGAGCCGGGGTCCACGAGCAGTACTTC. Protein sequence: CASSLSGGAGVHEQYF.

CDR3 amino acids: CASSSPSTGELFF. Written as DNA, the CDR3 is TGTGCCAGCAGCTCCCCTAGCACCGGGGAGCTGTTTTTT. V and J are TRBV13 and TRBJ2-2; D call uncertain. The CDR3 has 13 amino acids. Germline V gene lookup returns CDR1 PRHDT and CDR2 FYEKMQ (reference sequence). V was trimmed by 4 bases and J by 4 bases, leaving 7 bases between them.

This chain uses TRBV12-3 or TRBV12-4 with TRBJ2-7; D is unclear. The CDR3 has 12 residues. V was clipped by 2 bases and J by 6 bases, with 8 bases between them. The CDR3 sequence: CASSLFTGEQYF. The CDR3 nucleotides are TGTGCCAGCAGTTTATTTACCGGCGAGCAGTACTTC.

Details on this clone: The junction differs from germline at one of its ends, possibly a read error. The J gene is TRBJ1-6, the V gene TRBV27, with 9 bases identical to TRBD1. This CDR3 is 16 amino acids long. CDR1 and CDR2 from the germline V gene are MNHEY and SMNVEV (reference sequence). The CDR3 nucleotides read TGTGCCAGCACTTTAGCCGGGACAGGGTATGGTTCACCCCTCCACTTT. It codes for CASTLAGTGYGSPLHF.

The rearrangement joins TRBV6-2 or TRBV6-3 to TRBJ2-7; 7 positions agree with TRBD1. The CDR3 has 15 residues. From germline, CDR1 is MNHEY and CDR2 SVGEGT. V gave up 2 bases and J gave up 0 bases; unmatched junction bases: 4. CDR3 nucleotides: TGTGCCAGCAGTTACGACCGGGACAGCTCCTACGAGCAGTACTTC. Its translation: CASSYDRDSSYEQYF.

In the case of this clone: A read error is possible here, since a much larger clone lies one base away. The V and J genes are TRBV9 and TRBJ2-7, with TRBD2 as a possible D gene (7 bases). Germline CDR1 is SGDLS and CDR2 is YYNGEE. The V end was cut by 5 bases, the J end by 9 bases, with 24 bases between. This CDR3 comprises 15 residues. The CDR3 loop is CASSAWGGPSYRQYF. The CDR3 DNA is TGTGCCAGCAGTGCGTGGGGGGGGCCCTCGTATAGGCAGTACTTC.

This clone was detected once. This chain connects TRBV9 to TRBJ2-2; possibly TRBD2 for D (5 bases). The CDR3 runs to 16 residues. Trimming pared 0 bases from V and 10 bases from J, leaving 19 bases between. Germline V gene data show CDR1 as SGDLS and CDR2 as YYNGEE. The CDR3 bases are TGTGCCAGCAGCGTAGTAGCCGCTGTGGGGAGTGAGGAGCTGTTTTTT. Translation: CASSVVAAVGSEELFF.

In DNA, the CDR3 is TGTGCCAGCAGCCAACATCCGGGACAGGGGCCTGGAGGCTACACCTTC. This encodes CASSQHPGQGPGGYTF. The chain couples TRBV3-1 (or the pseudogene TRBV3-2) to TRBJ1-2, with 10 positions matching TRBD1. This CDR3 comprises 16 residues. The junction had 11 bases not matched to a gene; V was cut back by 2 bases and J by 8 bases. CDR1 is LGHDT and CDR2 is YNNKEL in the germline V gene (reference sequence).

This clone is medium-sized in the sample. The genes are TRBV25-1 and TRBJ1-3, with a weak D call TRBD1 (5 bases). Trimming left V 6 bases short and J 9 bases short, with 12 bases between. The CDR3 is made up of 12 amino acids. Germline CDR1 is MGHDK and CDR2 is SYGVNS. CDR3 nucleotide sequence: TGTGCCAGCAGGGCAGGGTTAAGCACCATATATTTT. Amino acids: CASRAGLSTIYF. The full variable domain, with the rest looked up from reference TRBV25-1 and TRBJ1-3, is EADIYQTPRYLVIGTGKKITLECSQTMGHDKMYWYQQDPGMELHLIHYSYGVNSTEKGDLSSESTVSRIRTEHFPLTLESARPSHTSQYLCASRAGLSTIYFGEGSWLTVV.

The sample holds one count of this clone. The chain links TRBV4-2 to TRBJ2-3, with D possibly TRBD2 on 5 matching bases. This CDR3 contains 16 residues. The ends were cut back, 2 bases at V and 3 bases at J, with 15 bases in the middle. Germline CDR1 LGHNA, CDR2 YNFKEQ. CDR3 sequence reads: CASSQRWTRPTDTQYF. CDR3 in DNA: TGTGCCAGCAGCCAAAGATGGACTCGGCCAACAGATACGCAGTATTTT.

This clone was picked up one time. The chain couples TRBV5-5 to TRBJ2-7; possibly TRBD1 for D (5 bases). The CDR3 contains 15 residues. V was pared by 0 bases and J by 2 bases, with 12 bases between. Germline CDR1 and CDR2: SGHKS and YYEKEE (reference sequence). The CDR3 sequence is CASSLVLGLTYEQYF. In nucleotides, the CDR3 is TGTGCCAGCAGCTTGGTGCTGGGGCTAACCTACGAGCAGTACTTC.

The chain is built from TRBV2 and TRBJ1-2; TRBD1 matches at 7 bases. The CDR3 sequence is 14 residues long. V lost 5 bases, J lost 8 bases, and 11 bases stayed unmatched. Germline V gene data show CDR1 as SNHLY and CDR2 as FYNNEI. CDR3 residues: CASSPGTDSVGYTF. The CDR3 DNA follows: TGTGCCAGCAGTCCCGGGACAGATTCCGTGGGCTACACCTTC.

The chain's CDR3 is CASIRDRSYNEQFF. The CDR3 DNA sequence: TGCGCCAGCATCAGGGACAGGTCCTACAATGAGCAGTTCTTC. V gene TRBV23-1 combines with J gene TRBJ2-1; TRBD1 agrees at 8 bases. TRBV23-1 is assigned to the ORF class and has an uncertain function. Trimming took 7 bases from V and 1 from J; bases not matched to a gene: 3. The CDR3 extends over 14 amino acids.

The rearrangement uses TRBV9 and TRBJ1-1; D remains ambiguous. Trimming removed 4 bases from V and 1 base from J, with 5 bases in between. From germline, CDR1 is SGDLS and CDR2 YYNGEE. CDR3 length equals 12 residues. Here the CDR3 reads CASSSWNTEAFF. DNA for the CDR3: TGTGCCAGCAGCTCCTGGAACACTGAAGCTTTCTTT.

The rearrangement uses TRBV5-1 and TRBJ1-3, with D unresolved. CDR3 size: 15 residues. V was trimmed by 4 bases and J by 3 bases, leaving 14 bases between them. Germline V lookup: CDR1 SGHRS, CDR2 YFSETQ. The CDR3 is CASSQSGVYGNTIYF. The DNA of the CDR3 is TGCGCCAGCAGCCAAAGCGGGGTTTATGGAAACACCATATATTTT.

Comment on this clone: Here the CDR3 omits its conserved ending phenylalanine or tryptophan, so a read error is the likely source. V and J are TRBV29-1 and TRBJ1-2; no reliable D call. The V gene lost 4 bases and the J gene lost 4 bases, with 10 bases spanning the gap. This CDR3 is built from 12 residues. CDR1 SQVTM and CDR2 ANQGSEA come from the germline V gene. The CDR3 region is CSVGRSFYGYTL. In DNA, the CDR3 is TGCAGCGTTGGGAGGAGCTTCTATGGCTACACCCTC.

The genes are TRBV10-2 and TRBJ1-2; 9 bases are shared with TRBD1. Trimming cost V 4 bases and J 4 bases; bases outside gene matches: 16. This CDR3 region has 18 residues. The germline CDR1 and CDR2 sequences are WSHSY and SAAADI. CDR3 nucleotide sequence: TGCGCCAGCAGTGGGGATTTCCCGGGACAGGGTCGGGGCTATGGCTACACCTTC. This encodes CASSGDFPGQGRGYGYTF.

This chain uses TRBV6-5 with TRBJ2-5, with D perhaps matching TRBD2 (6 bases). With 3 bases removed from V and 5 bases from J, the gap between germline ends came to 19 bases. CDR1 is MNHEY and CDR2 is SVGAGI in the germline V gene. This CDR3 comprises 16 residues. CDR3 nucleotides: TGTGCCAGCAGTTATTACAGCGGGTCCGGGCTGGAGACCCAGTACTTC. Its translation is CASSYYSGSGLETQYF.

The chain joins TRBV6-6 to TRBJ2-7; 13 nucleotides match TRBD2. The CDR3 length is 16 residues. Germline V gives CDR1 MNHNY, CDR2 SVGAGI (reference sequence). V dropped 5 bases and J dropped 0; count of bases not matched to a gene: 4. The CDR3 region is CASSTGLAGYSYEQYF. CDR3 coding DNA: TGTGCCAGCAGTACGGGACTAGCGGGGTACTCCTACGAGCAGTACTTC.

The genes are TRBV24-1 and TRBJ2-3; 10 bases match TRBD1. Germline CDR1 is KGHDR and CDR2 is SFDVKD. There are 18 residues in the CDR3. V was pared by 4 bases and J by 4 bases, with 13 bases of the junction left unmatched. As DNA, the CDR3 is TGTGCCACCAGTGACCCTGTTCTCCGGGACAGGGGCTCAGATACGCAGTATTTT. The encoded protein is CATSDPVLRDRGSDTQYF.